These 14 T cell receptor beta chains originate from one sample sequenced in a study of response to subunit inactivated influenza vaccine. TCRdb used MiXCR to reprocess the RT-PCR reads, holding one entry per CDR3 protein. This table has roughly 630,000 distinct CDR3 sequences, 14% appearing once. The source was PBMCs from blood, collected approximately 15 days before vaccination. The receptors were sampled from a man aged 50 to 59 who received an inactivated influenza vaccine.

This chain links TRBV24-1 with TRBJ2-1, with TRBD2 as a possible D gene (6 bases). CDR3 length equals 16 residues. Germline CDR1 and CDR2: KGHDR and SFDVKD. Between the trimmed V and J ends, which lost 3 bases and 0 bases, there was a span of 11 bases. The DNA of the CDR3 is TGTGCCACCAGTGATGGGGACTCGAGCTCCTACAATGAGCAGTTCTTC. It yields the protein CATSDGDSSSYNEQFF.

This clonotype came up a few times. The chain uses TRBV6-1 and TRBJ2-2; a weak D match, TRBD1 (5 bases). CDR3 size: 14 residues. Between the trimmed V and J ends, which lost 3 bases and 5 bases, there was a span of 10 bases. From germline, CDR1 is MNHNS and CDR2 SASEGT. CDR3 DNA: TGTGCCAGCAGTGACAGGGTCGGTACCGGGGAGCTGTTTTTT. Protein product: CASSDRVGTGELFF.

CDR3 loop: CASSLASGRDEQYF. Written as DNA, the CDR3 is TGCGCCAGCAGCTTGGCTAGCGGGAGGGACGAGCAGTACTTC. The V call is TRBV5-1, the J call TRBJ2-7; 12 nucleotides agree with TRBD2. V gave up 0 bases and J gave up 5 bases; unmatched junction bases: 0. Per the germline V gene, CDR1 is SGHRS and CDR2 is YFSETQ. CDR3 length equals 14 residues.

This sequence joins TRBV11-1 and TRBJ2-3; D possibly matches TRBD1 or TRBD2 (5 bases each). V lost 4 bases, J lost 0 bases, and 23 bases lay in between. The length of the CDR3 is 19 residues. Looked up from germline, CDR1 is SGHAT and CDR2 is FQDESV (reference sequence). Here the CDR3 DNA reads TGTGCCAGCAGCTCTATTCCAGGGAGATCGCGTCGAAGCACAGATACGCAGTATTTT. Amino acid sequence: CASSSIPGRSRRSTDTQYF.

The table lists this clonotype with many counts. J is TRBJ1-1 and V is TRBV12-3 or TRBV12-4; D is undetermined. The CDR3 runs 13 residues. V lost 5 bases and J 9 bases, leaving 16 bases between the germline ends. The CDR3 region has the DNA TGTGCCAGCAGTGCGGACTGGGCTAGTCAAGCTTTCTTT. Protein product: CASSADWASQAFF.

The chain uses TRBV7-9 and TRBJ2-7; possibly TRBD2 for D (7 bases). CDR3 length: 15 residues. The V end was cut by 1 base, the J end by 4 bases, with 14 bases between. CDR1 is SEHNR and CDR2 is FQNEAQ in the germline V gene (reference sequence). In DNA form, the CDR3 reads TGTGCCAGCAGCTTAGTCGAAGGGGGGGTTTACGAGCAGTACTTC. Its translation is CASSLVEGGVYEQYF.

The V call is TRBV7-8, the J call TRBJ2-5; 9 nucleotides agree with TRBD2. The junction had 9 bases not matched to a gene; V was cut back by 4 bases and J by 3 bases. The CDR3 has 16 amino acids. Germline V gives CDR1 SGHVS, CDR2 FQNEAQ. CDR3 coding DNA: TGTGCCAGCAGCTCGGTCGCGGGAGGGCCGGAAGAGACCCAGTACTTC. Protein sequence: CASSSVAGGPEETQYF.

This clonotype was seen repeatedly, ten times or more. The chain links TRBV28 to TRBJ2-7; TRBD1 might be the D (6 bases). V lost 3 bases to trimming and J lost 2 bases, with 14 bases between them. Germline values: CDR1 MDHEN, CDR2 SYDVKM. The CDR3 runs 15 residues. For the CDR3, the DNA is TGTGCCAGCAGTTTTAGCTGGAACAGGGCCTACGAGCAGTACTTC. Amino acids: CASSFSWNRAYEQYF.

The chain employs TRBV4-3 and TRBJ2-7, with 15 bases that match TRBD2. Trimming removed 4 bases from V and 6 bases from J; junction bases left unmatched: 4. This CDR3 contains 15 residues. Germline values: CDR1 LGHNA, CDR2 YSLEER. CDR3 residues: CASSRGLAGGLEQYF. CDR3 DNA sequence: TGCGCCAGCAGCCGCGGACTAGCGGGAGGGCTCGAGCAGTACTTC.

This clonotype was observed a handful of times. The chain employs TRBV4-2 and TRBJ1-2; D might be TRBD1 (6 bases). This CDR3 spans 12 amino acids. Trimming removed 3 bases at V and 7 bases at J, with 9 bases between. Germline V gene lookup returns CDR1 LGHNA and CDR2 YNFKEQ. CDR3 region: CASSHEGGGYTF. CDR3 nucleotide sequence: TGTGCCAGCAGCCACGAGGGGGGTGGCTACACCTTC.

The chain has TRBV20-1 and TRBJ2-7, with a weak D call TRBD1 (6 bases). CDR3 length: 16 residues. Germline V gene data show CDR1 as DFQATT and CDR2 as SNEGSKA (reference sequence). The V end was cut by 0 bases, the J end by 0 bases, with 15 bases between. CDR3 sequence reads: CSARDTGDRSSYEQYF. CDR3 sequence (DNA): TGCAGTGCTAGAGATACCGGAGACAGGTCCTCCTACGAGCAGTACTTC.

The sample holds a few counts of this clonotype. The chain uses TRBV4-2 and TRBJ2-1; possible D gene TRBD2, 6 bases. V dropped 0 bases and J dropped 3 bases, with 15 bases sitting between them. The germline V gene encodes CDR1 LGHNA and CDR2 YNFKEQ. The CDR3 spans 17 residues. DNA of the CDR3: TGTGCCAGCAGCCAAGAGGGGTGGGCTAGCGTCTACAATGAGCAGTTCTTC. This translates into CASSQEGWASVYNEQFF.

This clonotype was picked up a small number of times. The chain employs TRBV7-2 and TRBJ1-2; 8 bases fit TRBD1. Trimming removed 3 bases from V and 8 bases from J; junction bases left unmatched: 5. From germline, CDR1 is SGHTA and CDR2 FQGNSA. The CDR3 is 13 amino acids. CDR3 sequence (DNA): TGTGCCAGCAGCTTGGACAGGGCCTCCGGCTACACCTTC. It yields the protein CASSLDRASGYTF.

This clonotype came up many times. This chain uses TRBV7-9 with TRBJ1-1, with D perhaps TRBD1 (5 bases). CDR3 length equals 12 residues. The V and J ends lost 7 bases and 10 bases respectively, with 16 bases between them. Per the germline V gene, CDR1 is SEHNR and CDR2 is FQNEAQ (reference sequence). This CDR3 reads CASTIMGQGAFF. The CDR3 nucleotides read TGTGCCAGCACCATTATGGGGCAGGGAGCTTTCTTT.